This T cell receptor beta chain was identified during a study of long-term antiretroviral therapy in people with HIV. Study overall: By about a decade, the earliest samples predate the 2015 immediate-ART recommendation.

An immunoSEQ assay, version v3.0, was performed at survey level. Repertoires were generated with immunoSEQ multiplex PCR, while TCRdb's copy carries only in-frame clones and drops some. Of 30,000 to 40,000 clones in the sample, approximately 85% were seen once. Trimming shortened V by 7 bases and J by 9 bases, and 11 bases separated the two germline ends. This CDR3 spans 11 amino acids. Looked up from germline, CDR1 is SGHNT and CDR2 is YYREEE (reference sequence). This clone has a single count. This clonotype originated in a man in his late teens or twenties with HIV. The sequencing here drew on unsorted PBMCs, taken 2.2 years after starting antiretroviral therapy. V and J are TRBV5-4 and TRBJ2-1; possibly TRBD2 for D (6 bases). The CDR3 loop reads CASLGGGEQFF. CDR3 nucleotides: TGTGCCAGCTTGGGGGGTGGTGAGCAGTTCTTC.